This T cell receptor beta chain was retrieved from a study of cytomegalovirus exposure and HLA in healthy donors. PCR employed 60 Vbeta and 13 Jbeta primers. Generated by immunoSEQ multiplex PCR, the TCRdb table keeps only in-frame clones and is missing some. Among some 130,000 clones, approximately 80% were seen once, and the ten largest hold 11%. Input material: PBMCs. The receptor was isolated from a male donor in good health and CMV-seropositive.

In DNA form, the CDR3 reads TGCAGCGTTGAGGAGAATGAGCAGTTCTTC. Protein: CSVEENEQFF. The chain has TRBV29-1 and TRBJ2-1, with D uncertain. This CDR3 region has 10 residues. CDR1 is SQVTM and CDR2 is ANQGSEA in the germline V gene. With 3 bases removed from V and 7 bases from J, the gap between germline ends came to 4 bases.